The 9 T cell receptor beta chains listed next were all sequenced from one sample in a study of technical replicates of blood from a few donors. Here immunoSEQ multiplex PCR was the method, and the copy in TCRdb shows in-frame clones only, minus some. The data show tens of thousands of clones, with around 92% seen just once and about 0.43% held by the top ten. Sequenced input: T cells isolated from PBMCs. All receptors derive from a human donor in good health.

The chain is built from TRBV15 and TRBJ1-5; D is undetermined. Germline assignment: CDR1 LNHNV and CDR2 YYDKDF (reference sequence). The CDR3 has 13 residues. Trimming took off 4 bases at V and 1 base at J, with 5 bases between the two ends. The CDR3 loop reads CATSTQSNQPQHF. CDR3 DNA sequence: TGTGCCACCAGCACACAGAGCAATCAGCCCCAGCATTTT.

J is TRBJ2-1 and V is TRBV15, with 7 positions matching TRBD1. Germline lookup yields CDR1 LNHNV and CDR2 YYDKDF (reference sequence). V was clipped by 1 base and J by 9 bases; unmatched bases: 6. The CDR3 length is 14 residues. The CDR3 region has the DNA TGTGCCACCAGCAGAGTATTAGGGGACAGTGAGCAGTTCTTC. Translating it yields CATSRVLGDSEQFF.

This clone was observed once. V gene TRBV14 combines with J gene TRBJ2-3; 7 bases map to TRBD2. CDR3 length equals 15 residues. V gave up 4 bases and J gave up 1 base; unmatched junction bases: 5. Germline CDR1 and CDR2: SGHDN and FVKESK. CDR3 sequence reads: CASSRLTSGTDTQYF. The CDR3 region has the DNA TGTGCCAGCAGCCGCCTTACTAGCGGCACAGATACGCAGTATTTT.

V gene TRBV6-6 combines with J gene TRBJ1-2; 7 bases match TRBD1. This CDR3 spans 13 amino acids. CDR1 and CDR2 from the germline V gene are MNHNY and SVGAGI (reference sequence). V shed 6 bases and J 7 bases; nucleotides not matched to a gene: 8. Here the CDR3 DNA reads TGTGCCAGCAGATCTGGACAGGAAAGTGGCTACACCTTC. Its translation is CASRSGQESGYTF.

V is TRBV6-5 and J is TRBJ2-7; 7 bases align to TRBD2. Germline loops: CDR1 MNHEY, CDR2 SVGAGI. V gave up 6 bases and J gave up 3 bases; unmatched junction bases: 11. This CDR3 is 15 amino acids long. The CDR3 region is CASRKGGGSVYEQYF. CDR3 DNA sequence: TGTGCCAGCAGAAAAGGAGGCGGGAGCGTCTACGAGCAGTACTTC.

This sequence joins TRBV10-3 and TRBJ2-1; 11 bases match TRBD2. After removal of 0 bases from V and 6 bases from J, the junction contained 4 bases not matched to a gene. The germline V gene encodes CDR1 ENHRY and CDR2 SYGVKD. The length of the CDR3 is 16 residues. The CDR3 sequence: CAISESGLAGTNEQFF. In nucleotides, the CDR3 is TGTGCCATCAGTGAGTCAGGACTAGCGGGCACCAATGAGCAGTTCTTC.

The genes are TRBV10-3 and TRBJ2-3; 9 bases align to TRBD2. The CDR3 has 14 residues. Trimming cost V 5 bases and J 3 bases; bases outside gene matches: 3. CDR1 is ENHRY, CDR2 SYGVKD, per germline. The CDR3 DNA reads TGTGCCATCAGTTTAGCGGGAGCGACAGATACGCAGTATTTT. It is translated as CAISLAGATDTQYF.

The chain joins TRBV18 to TRBJ2-7; the D gene is possibly TRBD2 (8 bases). V shed 6 bases and J shed 3 bases, with 18 bases lying between them. The CDR3 has 15 residues. The V gene's germline CDR1 is KGHSH and CDR2 LQKENI. CDR3 in amino acids: CASSQAGGQLYEQYF. The DNA of the CDR3 is TGTGCCAGCTCGCAGGCGGGGGGACAGCTCTACGAGCAGTACTTC. Together with reference TRBV18 and TRBJ2-7, the CDR3 gives the full variable domain: NAGVMQNPRHLVRRRGQEARLRCSPMKGHSHVYWYRQLPEEGLKFMVYLQKENIIDESGMPKERFSAEFPKEGPSILRIQQVVRGDSAAYFCASSQAGGQLYEQYFGPGTRLTVT.

V and J are TRBV30 and TRBJ2-7; D not certain. The CDR3 sequence is 11 residues long. The V and J ends lost 2 bases and 7 bases respectively, with 9 bases between them. CDR1 and CDR2 (germline): GTSNPN, SVGIG (reference sequence). CDR3 sequence (DNA): TGTGCCTGGAGTCAAGCGAAAGAGCAGTACTTC. Protein: CAWSQAKEQYF.